This T cell receptor (beta chain) is from a study of T cell changes during pregnancy in multiple sclerosis. This table comes from immunoSEQ multiplex PCR, and its TCRdb copy is limited to in-frame clones, with some not included. The sample includes around 56,000 clones, 91% of them seen just once. CDR3 length: 12 amino acids. In germline, CDR1 is SQVTM, CDR2 ANQGSEA. V dropped 6 bases and J dropped 0 bases, with 8 bases sitting between them. This specimen was CD4+ T cells from peripheral blood mononuclear cells, taken in the first trimester of pregnancy. The chain employs TRBV29-1 and TRBJ1-2; no definite D call. The source of this sequence is a female donor with multiple sclerosis, enrolled in a pregnancy study. As DNA, the CDR3 is TGCAGCGTATTTTCAGCTAACTATGGCTACACCTTC. It yields the protein CSVFSANYGYTF.